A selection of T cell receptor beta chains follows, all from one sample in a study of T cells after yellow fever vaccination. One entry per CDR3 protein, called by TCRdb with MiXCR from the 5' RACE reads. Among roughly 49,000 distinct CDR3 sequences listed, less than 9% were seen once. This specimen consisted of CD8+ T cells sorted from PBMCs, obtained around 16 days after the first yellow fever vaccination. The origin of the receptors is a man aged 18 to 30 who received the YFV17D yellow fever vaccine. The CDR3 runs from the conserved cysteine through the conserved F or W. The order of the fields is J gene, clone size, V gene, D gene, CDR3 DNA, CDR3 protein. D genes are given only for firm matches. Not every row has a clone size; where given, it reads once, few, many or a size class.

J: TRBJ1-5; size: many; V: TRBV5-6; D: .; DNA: TGTGCCAGCAGCTTGGCCGGGACAACCAATCAGCCCCAGCATTTT; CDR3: CASSLAGTTNQPQHF
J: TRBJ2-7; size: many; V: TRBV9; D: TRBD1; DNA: TGTGCCAGCAGCTCCGGGACAGGGATCTACGAGCAGTACTTC; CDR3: CASSSGTGIYEQYF
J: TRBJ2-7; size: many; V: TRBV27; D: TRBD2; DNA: TGTGCCAGCAGTTCCATACTAGCGACCTACGAGCAGTACTTC; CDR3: CASSSILATYEQYF
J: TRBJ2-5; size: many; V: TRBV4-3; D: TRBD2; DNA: TGCGCCAGCAGCCAAGTAGCGGGCCGGCCACAAGAGACCCAGTACTTC; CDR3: CASSQVAGRPQETQYF
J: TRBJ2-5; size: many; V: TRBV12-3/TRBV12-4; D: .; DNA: TGTGCCAGTATCTCGGACAGCATTAGCCAAGAGACCCAGTACTTC; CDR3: CASISDSISQETQYF
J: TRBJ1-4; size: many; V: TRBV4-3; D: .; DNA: TGCGCCAGCAGCCAAGATTATAGGAAACTGTTTTTT; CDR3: CASSQDYRKLFF
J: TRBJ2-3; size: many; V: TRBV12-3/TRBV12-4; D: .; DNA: TGTGCCAGCAGTCAGAGTACCGGGCACATCGATACGCAGTATTTT; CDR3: CASSQSTGHIDTQYF
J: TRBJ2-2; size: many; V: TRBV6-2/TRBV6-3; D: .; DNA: TGTGCCAGCAGTTACCGAATATACAGAGACAGGTTGTTCGCGAACACCGGGGAGCTGTTTTTT; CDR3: CASSYRIYRDRLFANTGELFF
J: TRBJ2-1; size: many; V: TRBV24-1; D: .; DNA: TGTGCCACCAGTGAGGAGGGGCGCGTAAATGAGCAGTTCTTC; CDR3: CATSEEGRVNEQFF
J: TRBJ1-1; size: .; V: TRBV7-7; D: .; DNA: TGTGCCAGCAGCTTACAGGGCCTCAACACTGAAGCTTTCTTT; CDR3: CASSLQGLNTEAFF
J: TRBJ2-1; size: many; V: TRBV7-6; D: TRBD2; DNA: TGTGCCAGCAGCTTAGGTCTGGGGACTAGTATGTACAATGAGCAGTTCTTC; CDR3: CASSLGLGTSMYNEQFF
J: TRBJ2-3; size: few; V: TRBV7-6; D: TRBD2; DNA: TGTGCCAGCAGATTGACTAGCGGGGGGGATGGTACGCAGTATTTT; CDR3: CASRLTSGGDGTQYF
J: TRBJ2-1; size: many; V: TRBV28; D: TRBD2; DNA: TGTGCCACCGCGAGACTAGCGGGGGGCTATCTCTCCTACAATGAGCAGTTCTTC; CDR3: CATARLAGGYLSYNEQFF
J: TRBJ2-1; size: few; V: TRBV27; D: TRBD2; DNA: TGTGCCAGCAGTTTAGCGGGGGGGCTAAATGAGCAGTTCTTC; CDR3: CASSLAGGLNEQFF
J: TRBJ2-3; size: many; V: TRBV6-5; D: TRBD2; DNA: TGTGCCAGCAGTCAGATAGTCGGGGGGTCGGGCACAGATACGCAGTATTTT; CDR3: CASSQIVGGSGTDTQYF
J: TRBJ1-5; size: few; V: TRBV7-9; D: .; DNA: TGTGCCAGCAGCTTTGCGGTGCCGGGGGGCGTCAATCAGCCCCAGCATTTT; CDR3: CASSFAVPGGVNQPQHF
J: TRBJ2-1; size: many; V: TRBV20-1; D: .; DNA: TGCAGTGCTCCGAGGGAGAATGAGCAGTTCTTC; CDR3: CSAPRENEQFF
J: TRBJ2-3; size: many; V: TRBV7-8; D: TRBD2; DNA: TGTGCCAGCAGCCTTCTCGGGCTAGCGGGGGACACAGATACGCAGTATTTT; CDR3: CASSLLGLAGDTDTQYF
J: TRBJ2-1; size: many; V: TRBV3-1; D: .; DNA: TGTGCCAGCAGCCAAGAAAGGGGGGGCCTCTACAATGAGCAGTTCTTC; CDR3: CASSQERGGLYNEQFF
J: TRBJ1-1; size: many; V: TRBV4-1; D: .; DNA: TGCGCCAGCAGCCAAGATCGAATCACTGAAGCTTTCTTT; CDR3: CASSQDRITEAFF
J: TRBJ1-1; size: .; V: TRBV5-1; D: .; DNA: TGCGCCAGCAGCTTGGTGGTCAACACTGAAGCTTTCTTT; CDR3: CASSLVVNTEAFF
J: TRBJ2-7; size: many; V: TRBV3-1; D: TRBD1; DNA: TGTGCCAGCAGCCTAACCGCGGCAGGGACAGGGTACGAGCAGTACTTC; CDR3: CASSLTAAGTGYEQYF
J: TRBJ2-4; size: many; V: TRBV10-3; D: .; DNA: TGTGCCATCAGTGAGTCAGTACAGATAAACATTCAGTACTTC; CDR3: CAISESVQINIQYF
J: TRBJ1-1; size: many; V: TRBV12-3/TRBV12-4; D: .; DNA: TGTGCCAGCAGCCTAGCGGGGTGGGGGACTGAAGCTTTCTTT; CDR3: CASSLAGWGTEAFF
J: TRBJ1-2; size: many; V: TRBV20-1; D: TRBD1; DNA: TGCAGTGCTTACAGGGGGAGTGGCTACACCTTC; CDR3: CSAYRGSGYTF
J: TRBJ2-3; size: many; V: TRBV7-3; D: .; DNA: TGTGCCAGCAGCTTACTCTCCGGGGCCTTGCAGTATTTT; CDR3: CASSLLSGALQYF